This T cell receptor (beta chain) was recorded in a study of CD8+CD57+ T cells in acquired aplastic anemia. Genomic DNA was employed as the template in profiling TCR beta VDJ and CDR3. TCRdb itself ran the reads through MiXCR, one entry per CDR3 protein. The table has about 160,000 distinct CDR3 sequences, 35% to 55% seen once; the top ten hold 1.1%. This clonotype was observed at least ten times. This CDR3 comprises 12 residues. Germline loops: CDR1 DFQATT, CDR2 SNEGSKA (reference sequence). This TCR was sampled from a human donor in good health. The specimen was sorted CD4+, CD8+, or CD8+CD57+ T cells (not recorded which) from PBMCs. The rearrangement uses TRBV20-1 and TRBJ2-1; TRBD2 aligns across 7 bases. CDR3 in DNA: TGCGGGTCTAGCGGCGCCTACAATGAGCAGTTCTTC. Translated, it gives CGSSGAYNEQFF.